Reported below is one T cell receptor (beta chain). The data were obtained in a study of cytomegalovirus exposure and HLA in healthy donors. These donors counted as nominally healthy when sampled, but unrecorded immune exposures were likely. Losses at the gene ends were 0 bases for V and 11 bases for J; bases not matched to a gene: 12. CDR3 length equals 16 residues. Germline values: CDR1 MDHEN, CDR2 SYDVKM. PCR involved 60 Vbeta and 13 Jbeta primers. TCRdb's copy holds only in-frame clones and misses some; the assay was immunoSEQ multiplex PCR. The data hold about 110,000 clones, with around 77% observed a single time.

The sample consisted of PBMCs. This TCR was sampled from a woman in her 30s in good health and CMV-seropositive. This chain joins TRBV28 and TRBJ1-1, with 10 nucleotides matching TRBD1. CDR3 in amino acids: CASSLWGGGQGDRAFF. DNA for the CDR3: TGTGCCAGCAGTTTATGGGGAGGTGGACAGGGGGATCGGGCTTTCTTT.